This TCR beta chain stems from a study of patients and donors after allogeneic stem cell transplantation. MiXCR was run by TCRdb on the RT-PCR reads, yielding one entry per CDR3 protein. The table includes 390,000 or so distinct CDR3 sequences, under 20% detected once. The V and J ends lost 7 bases and 5 bases, in that order; junction bases with no gene match: 3. This CDR3 contains 12 residues. Germline V lookup: CDR1 SEHNR, CDR2 FQNEAQ (reference sequence). What was sequenced was blood, either unsorted or a sorted T cell fraction (not recorded which). The chain links TRBV7-9 to TRBJ1-1; 8 positions match TRBD1. This sequence was found in a human donor who was either an allogeneic HSCT recipient or a stem cell or donor lymphocyte infusion donor (not recorded which). It is not recorded whose cells these are; they may come from a transplant donor. The DNA for the CDR3 is TGTGCCAGCACCAGGGGGCGGACTGAAGCTTTCTTT. Translation: CASTRGRTEAFF. The entire variable domain, with the rest obtained from reference TRBV7-9 and TRBJ1-1, is as follows: DTGVSQNPRHKITKRGQNVTFRCDPISEHNRLYWYRQTLGQGPEFLTYFQNEAQLEKSRLLSDRFSAERPKGSFSTLEIQRTEQGDSAMYLCASTRGRTEAFFGQGTRLTVV.